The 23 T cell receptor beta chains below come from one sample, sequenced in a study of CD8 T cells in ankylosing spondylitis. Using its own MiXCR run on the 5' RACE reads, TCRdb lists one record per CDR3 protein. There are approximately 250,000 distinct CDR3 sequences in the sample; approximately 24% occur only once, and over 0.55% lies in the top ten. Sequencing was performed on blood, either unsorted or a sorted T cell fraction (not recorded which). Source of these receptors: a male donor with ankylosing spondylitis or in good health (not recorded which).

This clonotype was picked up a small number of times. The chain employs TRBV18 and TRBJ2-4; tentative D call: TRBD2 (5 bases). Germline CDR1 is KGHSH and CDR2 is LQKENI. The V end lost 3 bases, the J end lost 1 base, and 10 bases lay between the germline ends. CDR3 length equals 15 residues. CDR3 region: CASSPASPAKNIQYF. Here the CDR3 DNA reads TGTGCCAGCTCACCGGCTAGCCCTGCCAAAAACATTCAGTACTTC.

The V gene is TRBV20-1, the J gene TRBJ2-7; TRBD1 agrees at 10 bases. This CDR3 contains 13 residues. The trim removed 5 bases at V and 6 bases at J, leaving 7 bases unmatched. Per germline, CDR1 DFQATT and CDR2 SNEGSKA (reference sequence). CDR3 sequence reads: CSAAWTGGSEQYF. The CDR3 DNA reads TGCAGTGCTGCCTGGACAGGGGGTTCCGAGCAGTACTTC.

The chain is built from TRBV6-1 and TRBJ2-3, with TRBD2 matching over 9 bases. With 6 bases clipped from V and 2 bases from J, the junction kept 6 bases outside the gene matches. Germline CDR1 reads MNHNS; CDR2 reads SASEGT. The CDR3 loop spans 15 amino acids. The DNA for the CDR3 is TGTGCCAGCAGACCCATAGCGGGGGCCACAGATACGCAGTATTTT. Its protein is CASRPIAGATDTQYF.

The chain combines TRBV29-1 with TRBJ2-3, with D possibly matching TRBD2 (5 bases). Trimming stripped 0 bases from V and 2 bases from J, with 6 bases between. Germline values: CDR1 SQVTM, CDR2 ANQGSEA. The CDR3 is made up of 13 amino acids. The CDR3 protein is CSVEDGLTDTQYF. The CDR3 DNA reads TGCAGCGTTGAAGATGGACTCACAGATACGCAGTATTTT.

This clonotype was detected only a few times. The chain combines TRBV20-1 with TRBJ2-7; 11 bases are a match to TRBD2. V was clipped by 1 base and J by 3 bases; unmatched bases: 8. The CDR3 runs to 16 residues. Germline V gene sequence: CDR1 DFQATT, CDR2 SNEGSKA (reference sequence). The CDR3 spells CSARGRTSGGSYEQYF. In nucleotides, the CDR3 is TGCAGTGCTAGAGGCCGAACTAGCGGGGGAAGCTACGAGCAGTACTTC.

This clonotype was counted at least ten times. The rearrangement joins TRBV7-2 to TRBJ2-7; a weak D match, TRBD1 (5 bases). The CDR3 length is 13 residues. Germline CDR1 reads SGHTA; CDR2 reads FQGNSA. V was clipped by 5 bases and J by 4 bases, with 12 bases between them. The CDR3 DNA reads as TGTGCCAGCAGCAAGCAACAGGAGTACGAGCAGTACTTC. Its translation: CASSKQQEYEQYF.

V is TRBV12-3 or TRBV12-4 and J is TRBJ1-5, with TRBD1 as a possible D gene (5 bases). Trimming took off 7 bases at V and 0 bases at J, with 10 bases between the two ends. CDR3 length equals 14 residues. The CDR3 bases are TGTGCCAGCATTATTCAGGGTAGCAATCAGCCCCAGCATTTT. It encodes CASIIQGSNQPQHF.

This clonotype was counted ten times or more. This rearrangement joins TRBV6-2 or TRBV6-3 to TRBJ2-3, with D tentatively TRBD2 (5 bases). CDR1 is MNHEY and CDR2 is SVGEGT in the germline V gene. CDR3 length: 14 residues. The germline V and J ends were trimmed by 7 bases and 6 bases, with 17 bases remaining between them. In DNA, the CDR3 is TGTGCCAGCAACGGAGGAATGATCTCTGATACGCAGTATTTT. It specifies CASNGGMISDTQYF.

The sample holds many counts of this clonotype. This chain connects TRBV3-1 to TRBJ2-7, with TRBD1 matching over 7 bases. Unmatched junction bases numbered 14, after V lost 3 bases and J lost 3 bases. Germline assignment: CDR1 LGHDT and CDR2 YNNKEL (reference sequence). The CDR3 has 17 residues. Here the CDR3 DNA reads TGTGCCAGCAGCCAGTTAAACAGGGGCCCGTCCTACTACGAGCAGTACTTC. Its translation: CASSQLNRGPSYYEQYF.

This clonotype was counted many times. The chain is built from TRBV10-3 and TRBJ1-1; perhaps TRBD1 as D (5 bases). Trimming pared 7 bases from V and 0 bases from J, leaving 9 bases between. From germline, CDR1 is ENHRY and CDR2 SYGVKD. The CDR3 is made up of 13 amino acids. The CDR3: CAINWDLNTEAFF. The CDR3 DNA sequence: TGTGCCATCAATTGGGACTTGAACACTGAAGCTTTCTTT.

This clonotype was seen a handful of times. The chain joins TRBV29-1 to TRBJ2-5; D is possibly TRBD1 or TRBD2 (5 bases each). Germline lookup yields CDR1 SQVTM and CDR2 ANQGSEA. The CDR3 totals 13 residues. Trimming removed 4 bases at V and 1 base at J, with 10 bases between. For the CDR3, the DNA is TGCAGCGTTGGGGGACGGATCCAAGAGACCCAGTACTTC. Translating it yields CSVGGRIQETQYF. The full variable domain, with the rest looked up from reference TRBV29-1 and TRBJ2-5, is SAVISQKPSRDICQRGTSLTIQCQVDSQVTMMFWYRQQPGQSLTLIATANQGSEATYESGFVIDKFPISRPNLTFSTLTVSNMSPEDSSIYLCSVGGRIQETQYFGPGTRLLVL.

CDR3 bases: TGTGCCAGTAGTAGAGGTAGGAATGAGCAGTTCTTC. Translating it yields CASSRGRNEQFF. The chain combines TRBV19 with TRBJ2-1, with unresolved D. There are 12 residues in the CDR3. The germline V gene encodes CDR1 LNHDA and CDR2 SQIVND (reference sequence). With 4 bases removed from V and 7 bases from J, the gap between germline ends came to 8 bases.

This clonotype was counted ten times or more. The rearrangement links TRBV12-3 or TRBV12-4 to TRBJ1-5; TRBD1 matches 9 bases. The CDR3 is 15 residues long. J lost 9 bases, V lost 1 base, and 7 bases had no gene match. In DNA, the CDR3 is TGTGCCAGCAGTTTAGGACAGGGGGGCCGCGGGCCCCAGCATTTT. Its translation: CASSLGQGGRGPQHF.

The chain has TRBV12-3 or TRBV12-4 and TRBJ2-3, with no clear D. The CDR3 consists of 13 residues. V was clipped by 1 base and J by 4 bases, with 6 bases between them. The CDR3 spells CASSLESPDTQYF. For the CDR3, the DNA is TGTGCCAGCAGTTTAGAGAGTCCAGATACGCAGTATTTT.

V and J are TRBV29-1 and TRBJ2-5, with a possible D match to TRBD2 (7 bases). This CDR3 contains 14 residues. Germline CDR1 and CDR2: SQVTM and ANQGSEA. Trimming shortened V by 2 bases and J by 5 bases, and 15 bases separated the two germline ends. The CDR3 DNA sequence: TGCAGCGTTGAACTCCGGGGGGCCCGGGAGACCCAGTACTTC. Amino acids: CSVELRGARETQYF. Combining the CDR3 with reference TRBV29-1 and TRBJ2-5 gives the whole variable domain SAVISQKPSRDICQRGTSLTIQCQVDSQVTMMFWYRQQPGQSLTLIATANQGSEATYESGFVIDKFPISRPNLTFSTLTVSNMSPEDSSIYLCSVELRGARETQYFGPGTRLLVL.

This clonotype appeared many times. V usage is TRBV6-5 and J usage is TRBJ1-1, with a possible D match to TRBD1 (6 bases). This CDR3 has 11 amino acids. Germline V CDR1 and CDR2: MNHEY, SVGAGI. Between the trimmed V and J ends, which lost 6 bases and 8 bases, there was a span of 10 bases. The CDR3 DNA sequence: TGTGCCAGCAGGCAGACAGGAGAAGCTTTCTTT. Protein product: CASRQTGEAFF.

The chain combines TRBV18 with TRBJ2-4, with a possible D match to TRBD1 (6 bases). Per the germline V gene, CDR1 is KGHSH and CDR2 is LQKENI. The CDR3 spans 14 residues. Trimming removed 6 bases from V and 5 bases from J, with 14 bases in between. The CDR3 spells CASSRQVWENIQYF. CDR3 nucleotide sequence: TGTGCCAGCTCCCGACAGGTGTGGGAAAACATTCAGTACTTC.

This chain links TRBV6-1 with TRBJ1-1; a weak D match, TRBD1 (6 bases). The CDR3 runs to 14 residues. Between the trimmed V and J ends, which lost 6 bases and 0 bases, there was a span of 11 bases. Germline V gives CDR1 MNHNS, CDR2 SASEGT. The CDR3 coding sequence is TGTGCCAGCAGGCCGGACAGAATGAACACTGAAGCTTTCTTT. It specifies CASRPDRMNTEAFF.

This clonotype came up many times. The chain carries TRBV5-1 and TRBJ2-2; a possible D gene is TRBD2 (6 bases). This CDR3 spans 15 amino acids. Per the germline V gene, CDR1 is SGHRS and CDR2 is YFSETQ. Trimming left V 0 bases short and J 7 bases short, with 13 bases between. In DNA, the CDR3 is TGCGCCAGCAGCTTGGTGGCTAGCGAATTCGGGGAGCTGTTTTTT. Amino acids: CASSLVASEFGELFF.

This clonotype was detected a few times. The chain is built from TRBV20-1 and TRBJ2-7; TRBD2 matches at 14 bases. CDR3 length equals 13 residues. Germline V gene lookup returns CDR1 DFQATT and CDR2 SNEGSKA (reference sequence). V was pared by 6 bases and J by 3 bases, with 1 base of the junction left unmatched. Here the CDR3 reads CSAGTSGGYEQYF. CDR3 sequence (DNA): TGCAGTGCCGGGACTAGCGGGGGCTACGAGCAGTACTTC.

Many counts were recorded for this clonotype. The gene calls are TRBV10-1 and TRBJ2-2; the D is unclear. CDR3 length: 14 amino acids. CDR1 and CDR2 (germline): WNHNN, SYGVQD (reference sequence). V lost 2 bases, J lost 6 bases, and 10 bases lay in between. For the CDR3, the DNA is TGCGCCAGCAGTGAGGCGCGACTGGCCGGGGAGCTGTTTTTT. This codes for CASSEARLAGELFF.

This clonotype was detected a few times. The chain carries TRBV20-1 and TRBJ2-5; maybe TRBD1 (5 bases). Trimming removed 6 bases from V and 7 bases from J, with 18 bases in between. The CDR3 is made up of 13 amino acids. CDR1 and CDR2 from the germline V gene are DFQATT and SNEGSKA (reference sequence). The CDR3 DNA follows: TGCAGTGCAACCGACAGAACTCGTGGGACCCAGTACTTC. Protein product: CSATDRTRGTQYF.

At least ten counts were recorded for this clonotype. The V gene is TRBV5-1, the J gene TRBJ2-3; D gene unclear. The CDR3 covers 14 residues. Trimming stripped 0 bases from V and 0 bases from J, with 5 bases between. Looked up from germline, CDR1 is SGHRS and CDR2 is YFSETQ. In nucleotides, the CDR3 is TGCGCCAGCAGCTTGGAGCCTAGCACAGATACGCAGTATTTT. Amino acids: CASSLEPSTDTQYF.